This T cell receptor beta chain comes out of a study of cytomegalovirus exposure and HLA in healthy donors. Turning to the study itself: There were approximately 80 million unique TCRs (from HLA-typed donors) in an early data release.

Germline loops: CDR1 SQVTM, CDR2 ANQGSEA. This CDR3 spans 14 amino acids. The V segment lost 3 bases and the J segment 7 bases; nucleotides outside the gene matches: 5. PCR primers comprised 60 Vbeta and 13 Jbeta primers. The protocol was immunoSEQ multiplex PCR, while the TCRdb copy is restricted to in-frame clones and leaves out a portion. The sample carries 150,000 to 200,000 clones, 75% to 90% recorded once. This clone was observed once. Its antigen is as yet unknown. Study-wide results and limits: A later analysis reported that several of the most significant clusters appeared to be linked to common viral pathogens, among them Epstein-Barr virus. Across donors, sequencing depth was assumed by presence/absence analyses to be roughly uniform.

Sequencing input: PBMCs. This sequence originates from a middle-aged man in good health and CMV-seropositive. The rearrangement links TRBV29-1 to TRBJ1-4; 10 bases match TRBD1. CDR3 coding DNA: TGCAGCGTTGATTGGGGACAGGGGAGTGAAAAACTGTTTTTT. Its translation: CSVDWGQGSEKLFF.